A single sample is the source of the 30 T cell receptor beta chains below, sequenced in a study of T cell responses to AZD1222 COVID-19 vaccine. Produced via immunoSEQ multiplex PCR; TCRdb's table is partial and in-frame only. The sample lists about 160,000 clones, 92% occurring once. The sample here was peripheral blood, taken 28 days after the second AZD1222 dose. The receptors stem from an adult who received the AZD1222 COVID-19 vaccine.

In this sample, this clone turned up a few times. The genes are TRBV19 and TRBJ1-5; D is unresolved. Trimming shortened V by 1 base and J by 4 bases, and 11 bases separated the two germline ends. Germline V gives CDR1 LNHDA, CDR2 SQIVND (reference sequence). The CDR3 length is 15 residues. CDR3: CASSIVPGENQPQHF. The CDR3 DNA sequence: TGTGCCAGTAGTATAGTACCCGGGGAGAATCAGCCCCAGCATTTT.

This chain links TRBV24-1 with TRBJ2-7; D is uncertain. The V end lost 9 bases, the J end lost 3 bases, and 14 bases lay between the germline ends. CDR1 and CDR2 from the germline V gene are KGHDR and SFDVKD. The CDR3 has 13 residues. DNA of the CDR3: TGTGCCACCCAAACACCTCACCTCTACGAGCAGTACTTC. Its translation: CATQTPHLYEQYF.

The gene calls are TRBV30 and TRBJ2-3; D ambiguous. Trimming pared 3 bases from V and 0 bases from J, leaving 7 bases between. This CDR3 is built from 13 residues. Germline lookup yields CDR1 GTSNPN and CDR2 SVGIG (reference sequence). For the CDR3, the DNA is TGTGCCTGGAGCGGACCAAGCACAGATACGCAGTATTTT. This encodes CAWSGPSTDTQYF.

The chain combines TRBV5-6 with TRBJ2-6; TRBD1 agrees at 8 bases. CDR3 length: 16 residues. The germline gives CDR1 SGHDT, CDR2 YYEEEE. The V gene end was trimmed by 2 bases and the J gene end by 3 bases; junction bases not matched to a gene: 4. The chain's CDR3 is CASSFQGAGGANVLTF. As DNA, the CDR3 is TGTGCCAGCAGCTTTCAGGGGGCAGGTGGGGCCAACGTCCTGACTTTC.

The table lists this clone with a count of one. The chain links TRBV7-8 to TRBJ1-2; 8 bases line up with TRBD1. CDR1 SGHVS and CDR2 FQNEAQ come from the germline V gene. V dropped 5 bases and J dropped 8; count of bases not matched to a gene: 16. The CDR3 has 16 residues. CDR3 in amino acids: CASSARPIQGEGGYTF. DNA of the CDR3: TGTGCCAGCAGCGCCCGCCCTATACAGGGGGAAGGGGGCTACACCTTC.

CDR3 residues: CASSSSGQGPYEQYF. CDR3 bases: TGCGCCAGCAGCTCCTCGGGACAGGGGCCCTACGAGCAGTACTTC. The chain joins TRBV5-1 to TRBJ2-7, with 10 bases that match TRBD1. The CDR3 length is 15 residues. Germline V gene sequence: CDR1 SGHRS, CDR2 YFSETQ. Trimming cost V 3 bases and J 2 bases; bases outside gene matches: 5.

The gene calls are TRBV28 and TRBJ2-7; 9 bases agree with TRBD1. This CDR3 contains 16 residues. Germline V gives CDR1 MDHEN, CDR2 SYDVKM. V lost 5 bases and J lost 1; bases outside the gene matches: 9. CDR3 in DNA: TGTGCCAGCAGTCGTAAACCGGGACAGGGTTCCTACGAGCAGTACTTC. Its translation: CASSRKPGQGSYEQYF.

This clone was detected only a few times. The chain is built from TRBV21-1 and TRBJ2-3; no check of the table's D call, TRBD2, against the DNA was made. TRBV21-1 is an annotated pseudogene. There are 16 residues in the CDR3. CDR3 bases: TGTGCCAGCAGCAAAGTCGGGCGGGAGGGCACAGATACGCAGTATTTT. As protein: CASSKVGREGTDTQYF.

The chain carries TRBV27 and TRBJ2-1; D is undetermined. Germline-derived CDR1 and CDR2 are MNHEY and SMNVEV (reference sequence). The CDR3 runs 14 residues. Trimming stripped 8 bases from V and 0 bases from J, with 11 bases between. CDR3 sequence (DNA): TGTGCCAGCGCTTGGACGAGCTCCTACAATGAGCAGTTCTTC. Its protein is CASAWTSSYNEQFF.

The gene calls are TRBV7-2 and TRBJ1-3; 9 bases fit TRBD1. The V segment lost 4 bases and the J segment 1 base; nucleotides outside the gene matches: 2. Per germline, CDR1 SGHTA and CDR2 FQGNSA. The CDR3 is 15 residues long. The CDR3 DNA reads TGTGCCAGCAGCTCACAGGGGGCTTCTGGAAACACCATATATTTT. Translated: CASSSQGASGNTIYF. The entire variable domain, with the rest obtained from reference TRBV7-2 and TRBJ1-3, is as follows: GAGVSQSPSNKVTEKGKDVELRCDPISGHTALYWYRQSLGQGLEFLIYFQGNSAPDKSGLPSDRFSAERTGGSVSTLTIQRTQQEDSAVYLCASSSQGASGNTIYFGEGSWLTVV.

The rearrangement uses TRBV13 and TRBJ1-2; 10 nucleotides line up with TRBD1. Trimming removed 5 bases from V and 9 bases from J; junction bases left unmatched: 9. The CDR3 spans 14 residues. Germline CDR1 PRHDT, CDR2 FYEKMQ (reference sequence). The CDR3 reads CASSAADRGNRYTF. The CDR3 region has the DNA TGTGCCAGCAGCGCCGCGGACAGGGGGAATCGCTACACCTTC. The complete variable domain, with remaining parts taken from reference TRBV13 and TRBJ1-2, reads AAGVIQSPRHLIKEKRETATLKCYPIPRHDTVYWYQQGPGQDPQFLISFYEKMQSDKGSIPDRFSAQQFSDYHSELNMSSLELGDSALYFCASSAADRGNRYTFGSGTRLTVV.

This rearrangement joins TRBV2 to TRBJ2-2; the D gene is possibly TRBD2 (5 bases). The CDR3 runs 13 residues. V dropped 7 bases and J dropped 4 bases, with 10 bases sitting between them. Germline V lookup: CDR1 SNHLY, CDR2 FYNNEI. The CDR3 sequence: CASIGLFTGELFF. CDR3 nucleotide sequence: TGTGCCAGCATAGGACTTTTCACCGGGGAGCTGTTTTTT.

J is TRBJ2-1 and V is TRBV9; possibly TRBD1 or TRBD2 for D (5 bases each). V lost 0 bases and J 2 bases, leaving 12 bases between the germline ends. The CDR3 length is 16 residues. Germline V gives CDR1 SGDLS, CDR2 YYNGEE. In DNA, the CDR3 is TGTGCCAGCAGCGTAGCCGGGACGACGGCCTACAATGAGCAGTTCTTC. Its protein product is CASSVAGTTAYNEQFF.

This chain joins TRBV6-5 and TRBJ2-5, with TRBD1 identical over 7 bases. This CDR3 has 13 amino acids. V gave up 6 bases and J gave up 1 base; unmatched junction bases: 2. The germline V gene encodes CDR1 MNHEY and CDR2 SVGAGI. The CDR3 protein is CASSRDSQETQYF. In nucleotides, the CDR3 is TGTGCCAGCAGCCGGGACAGCCAAGAGACCCAGTACTTC.

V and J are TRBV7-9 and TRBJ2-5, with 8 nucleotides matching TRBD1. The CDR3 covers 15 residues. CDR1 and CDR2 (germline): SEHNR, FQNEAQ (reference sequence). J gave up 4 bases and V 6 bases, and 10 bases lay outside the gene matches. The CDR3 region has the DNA TGTGCCAGCAGACGACGTGGACAGGGCGGAGAGACCCAGTACTTC. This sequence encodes CASRRRGQGGETQYF.

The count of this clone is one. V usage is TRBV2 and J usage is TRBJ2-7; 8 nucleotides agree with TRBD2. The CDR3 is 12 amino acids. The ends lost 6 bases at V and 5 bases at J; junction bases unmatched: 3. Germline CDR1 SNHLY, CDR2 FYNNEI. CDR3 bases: TGTGCCAGCAGGGCACTAGCGGACGAGCAGTACTTC. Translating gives CASRALADEQYF.

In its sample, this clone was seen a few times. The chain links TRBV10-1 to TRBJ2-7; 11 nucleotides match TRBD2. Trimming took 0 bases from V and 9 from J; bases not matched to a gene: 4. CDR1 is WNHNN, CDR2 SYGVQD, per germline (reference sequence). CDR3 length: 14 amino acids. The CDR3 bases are TGCGCCAGCAGTGAGTCGGGGACTAGCGGTGCGCAGTACTTC. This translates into CASSESGTSGAQYF.

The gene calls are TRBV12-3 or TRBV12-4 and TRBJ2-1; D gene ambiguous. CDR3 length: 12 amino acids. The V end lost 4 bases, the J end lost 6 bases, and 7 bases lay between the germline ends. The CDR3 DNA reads TGTGCCAGCAGTTCAATTTTCAATGAGCAGTTCTTC. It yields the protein CASSSIFNEQFF.

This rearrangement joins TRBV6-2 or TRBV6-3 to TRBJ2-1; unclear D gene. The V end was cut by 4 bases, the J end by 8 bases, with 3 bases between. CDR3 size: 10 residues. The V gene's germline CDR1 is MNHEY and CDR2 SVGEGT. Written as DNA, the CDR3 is TGTGCCAGCAGTTCTTATGAGCAGTTCTTC. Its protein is CASSSYEQFF.

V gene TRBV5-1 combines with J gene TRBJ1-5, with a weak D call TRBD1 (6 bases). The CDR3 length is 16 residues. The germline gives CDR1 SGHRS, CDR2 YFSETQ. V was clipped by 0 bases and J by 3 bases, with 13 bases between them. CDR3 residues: CASSLEGGRSNQPQHF. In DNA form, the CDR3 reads TGCGCCAGCAGCTTGGAGGGGGGCCGCTCCAATCAGCCCCAGCATTTT.

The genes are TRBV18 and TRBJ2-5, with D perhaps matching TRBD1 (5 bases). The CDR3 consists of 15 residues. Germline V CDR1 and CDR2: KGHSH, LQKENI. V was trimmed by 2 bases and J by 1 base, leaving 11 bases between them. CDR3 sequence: CASSPLSRAQETQYF. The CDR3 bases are TGTGCCAGCTCACCATTGTCCAGGGCCCAAGAGACCCAGTACTTC.

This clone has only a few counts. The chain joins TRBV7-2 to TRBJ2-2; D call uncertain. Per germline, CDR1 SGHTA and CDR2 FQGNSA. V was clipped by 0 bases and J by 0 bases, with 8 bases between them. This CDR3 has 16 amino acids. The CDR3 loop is CASSLARVTNTGELFF. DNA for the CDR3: TGTGCCAGCAGCTTAGCAAGGGTCACGAACACCGGGGAGCTGTTTTTT.

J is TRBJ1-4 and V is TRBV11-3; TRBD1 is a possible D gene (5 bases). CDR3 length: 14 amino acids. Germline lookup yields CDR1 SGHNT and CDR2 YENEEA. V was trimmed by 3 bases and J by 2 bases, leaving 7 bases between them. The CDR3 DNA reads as TGTGCCAGCAGCTTCCAGGGTACTAATGAAAAACTGTTTTTT. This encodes CASSFQGTNEKLFF.

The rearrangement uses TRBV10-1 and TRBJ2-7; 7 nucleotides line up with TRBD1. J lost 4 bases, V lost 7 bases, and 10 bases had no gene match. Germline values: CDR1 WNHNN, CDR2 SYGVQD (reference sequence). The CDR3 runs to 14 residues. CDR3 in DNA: TGCGCCAGCACCCCATTAGACAGGGTGTACGAGCAGTACTTC. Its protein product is CASTPLDRVYEQYF.

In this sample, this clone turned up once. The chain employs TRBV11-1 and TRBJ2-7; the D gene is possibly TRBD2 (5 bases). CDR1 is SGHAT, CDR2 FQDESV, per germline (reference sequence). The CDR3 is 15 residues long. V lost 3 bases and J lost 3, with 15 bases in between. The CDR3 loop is CASSLGRGAGYEQYF. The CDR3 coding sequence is TGTGCCAGCAGCTTGGGGAGAGGCGCGGGCTACGAGCAGTACTTC.

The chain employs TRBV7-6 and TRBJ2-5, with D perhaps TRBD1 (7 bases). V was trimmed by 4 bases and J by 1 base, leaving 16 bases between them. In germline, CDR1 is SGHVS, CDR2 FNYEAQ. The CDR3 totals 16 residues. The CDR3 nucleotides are TGTGCCAGCAGCTCATTGGAGGGACAGAGCCAAGAGACCCAGTACTTC. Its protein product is CASSSLEGQSQETQYF.

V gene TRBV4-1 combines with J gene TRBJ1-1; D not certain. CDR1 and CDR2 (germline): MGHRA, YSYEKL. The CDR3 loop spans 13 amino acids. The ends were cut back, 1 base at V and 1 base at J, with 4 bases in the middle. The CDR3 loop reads CASSQVENTEAFF. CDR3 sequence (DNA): TGCGCCAGCAGCCAAGTGGAGAACACTGAAGCTTTCTTT.

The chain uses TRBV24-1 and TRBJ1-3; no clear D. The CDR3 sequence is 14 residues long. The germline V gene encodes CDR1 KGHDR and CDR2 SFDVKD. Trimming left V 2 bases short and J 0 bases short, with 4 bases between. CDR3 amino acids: CATSDSSSGNTIYF. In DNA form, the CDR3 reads TGTGCCACCAGTGATTCAAGCTCTGGAAACACCATATATTTT.

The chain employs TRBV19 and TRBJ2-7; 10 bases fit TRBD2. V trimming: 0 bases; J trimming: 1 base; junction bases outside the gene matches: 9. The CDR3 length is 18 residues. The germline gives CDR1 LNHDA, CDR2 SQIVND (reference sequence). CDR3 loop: CASSIDRGPSGSSYEQYF. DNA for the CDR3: TGTGCCAGTAGTATAGATCGGGGGCCTAGCGGGAGTTCCTACGAGCAGTACTTC.

CDR3 residues: CASSTRNTDTQYF. CDR3 nucleotide sequence: TGTGCCAGCAGTACTAGAAACACAGATACGCAGTATTTT. The chain has TRBV6-5 and TRBJ2-3; weak D call: TRBD2 (5 bases). Deletions cut 5 bases from V and 2 bases from J, with 8 bases between. CDR3 length: 13 amino acids. CDR1 MNHEY and CDR2 SVGAGI come from the germline V gene.